A single sample is the source of the 5 T cell receptor beta chains below, sequenced in a study of CD8+CD57+ T cells in acquired aplastic anemia. Profiling of TCR beta VDJ combinations and CDR3 sequences used genomic DNA as template. Each CDR3 protein gets one entry after TCRdb re-called the reads with MiXCR. Of 350,000 to 450,000 distinct CDR3 sequences in the sample, about two thirds were seen once. The sample taken for sequencing was sorted CD4+, CD8+, or CD8+CD57+ T cells (not recorded which) from PBMCs. The receptors come from a human donor in good health, serving as a control.

The rearrangement joins TRBV7-9 to TRBJ2-2; perhaps TRBD2 as D (7 bases). Trimming removed 5 bases from V and 16 bases from J, with 26 bases in between. CDR1 is SEHNR and CDR2 is FQNEAQ in the germline V gene (reference sequence). The CDR3 runs 15 residues. CDR3 coding DNA: TGTGCCAGCAGCGACGTACTAGGCAGGACCGGGGGGCAGTTTTTT. This translates into CASSDVLGRTGGQFF.

Remarks on this clonotype: At one of its ends the junction is not consistent with the germline gene, which may arise from a read error. This chain uses TRBV5-1 with TRBJ1-2; D is uncertain. The CDR3 extends over 14 amino acids. The germline CDR1 and CDR2 sequences are SGHRS and YFSETQ. CDR3 nucleotide sequence: TGTGCCAGCACGGGGAGGAGACCCAGTACTGGCTACACCTTC. This gives the protein CASTGRRPSTGYTF. Using reference TRBV5-1 and TRBJ1-2 for the parts outside the CDR3, the full variable domain is KAGVTQTPRYLIKTRGQQVTLSCSPISGHRSVSWYQQTPGQGLQFLFEYFSETQRNKGNFPGRFSGRQFSNSRSEMNVSTLELGDSALYLCASTGRRPSTGYTFGSGTRLTVV.

This clonotype was observed once. This CDR3 is missing its conserved last phenylalanine or tryptophan, likely due to a read error. The DNA is left out, because the CDR3 cannot be placed on it with certainty; the CDR3 is given as TCRdb lists it. The chain uses TRBV7-2 and TRBJ2-7; the table's D call of TRBD1 was not tested on the DNA. CDR1 and CDR2 from the germline V gene are SGHTA and FQGNSA. Including both end residues, the CDR3 is 13 amino acids long. CDR3 residues: CASSYGDRGQYEQ.

This clonotype was recorded many times. The CDR3 sequence: CASSPDMESSYNEQFF. The CDR3 region has the DNA TGTGCCAGCAGCCCCGACATGGAGAGCTCCTACAATGAGCAGTTCTTC. The chain carries TRBV4-2 and TRBJ2-1; D call uncertain. The CDR3 is 16 residues long. Germline-derived CDR1 and CDR2 are LGHNA and YNFKEQ. Trimming took 4 bases from V and 0 from J, leaving 13 bases between them.

The chain recombines TRBV29-1 with TRBJ1-1; 9 bases match TRBD1. The CDR3 spans 16 residues. The germline CDR1 and CDR2 sequences are SQVTM and ANQGSEA. The V and J ends lost 0 bases and 6 bases, in that order; junction bases with no gene match: 11. DNA of the CDR3: TGCAGCGTTGAAGATGAAGGCGGGACAGGGTTAGCTGAAGCTTTCTTT. Translating gives CSVEDEGGTGLAEAFF.